This TCR beta chain was recovered during a study of molecular identifiers for immune sequencing clone quantification. The use of previously described methods and listed TCR primers produced the bulk TCR libraries. TCRdb called the PCR reads again in MiXCR, with one record for every CDR3 protein. The sample includes roughly 9,800 distinct CDR3 sequences, roughly 22% of them seen just once. The CDR3 spans 13 residues. The germline V gene encodes CDR1 MNHEY and CDR2 SMNVEV (reference sequence). In regard to this clonotype: Its antigen remains unknown. One end of the junction is discordant with germline, which a read error may explain.

Whole-study findings and limits: In naive cells, under 1% of molecules belonged to clones above 20 RNA copies, against over 97% in effector cells.

The V and J genes are TRBV27 and TRBJ2-5; D may be TRBD1 or TRBD2 (5 bases each). This TCR came from a human donor in good health. Some libraries in this study had Jurkat cell RNA spiked in. Material: naive CD8+ T cells from blood, with Jurkat cell RNA spiked in. Subset here: FACS-sorted CD8+CD4-CCR7+CD45RA+ naive T cells. The CDR3 sequence: CASSPGPEETPSF. DNA of the CDR3: TGTGCCAGCAGCCCGGGGCCCGAAGAGACCCCGTCCTTC.